A selection of T cell receptor beta chains follows, all from one sample in a study of blood T cell repertoires in COVID-19. Here immunoSEQ multiplex PCR was the method, and the copy in TCRdb shows in-frame clones only, minus some. This table holds 220,000 or so clones, roughly 86% found once. Sample: PBMCs or T cells enriched from blood (not recorded which). The receptors shown here come from a woman in her fifties or sixties who had recovered from COVID-19. Both conserved end residues are part of each CDR3. D genes are given only for firm matches. Clone sizes are given selectively: once, few, many, or a class where the clone is expanded.

>NA|NA|TRBV2|TRBJ2-7
TGTGCCAGCAGTACAGGGATGTACGAGCAGTACTTC
CASSTGMYEQYF
>NA|TRBD1|TRBV5-1|TRBJ1-4
TGCGCCAGCAGCTTGCGGACAGGGAGGACTAATGAAAAACTGTTTTTT
CASSLRTGRTNEKLFF
>NA|NA|TRBV19|TRBJ2-7
TGTGCCAGTAGTATCGGGAACACTGGGGCCTACGAGCAGTACTTC
CASSIGNTGAYEQYF
>NA|TRBD1|TRBV9|TRBJ1-1
TGTGCCAGCAGCGCCACAGGGGGCGCAGGTATGTCTGAAGCTTTCTTT
CASSATGGAGMSEAFF
>NA|TRBD1|TRBV27|TRBJ1-2
TGTGCCAGCAGTGGGACCAGGGGGGCCTATGGCTACACCTTC
CASSGTRGAYGYTF
>NA|NA|TRBV5-8|TRBJ2-5
TGTGCCAGCAGGTCGGGACGGGGGATCCGTTGGACCCAGTACTTC
CASRSGRGIRWTQYF
>NA|TRBD1|TRBV18|TRBJ1-4
TGTGCCAGCTCACCACAACAGGGGGCCGGTGAAAAACTGTTTTTT
CASSPQQGAGEKLFF
>few|TRBD1|TRBV4-3|TRBJ1-2
TGCGCCAGCAGCCAAGAAACAGGGGTACATGGCTACACCTTC
CASSQETGVHGYTF
>NA|NA|TRBV6-5|TRBJ2-3
TGTGCCAGCAGCCCAGACTTCCCAGATACGCAGTATTTT
CASSPDFPDTQYF
>NA|NA|TRBV30|TRBJ1-5
TGTGCCTGGAGTGTAAACAGAGAAGTTGAACCCCAGCATTTT
CAWSVNREVEPQHF
>NA|NA|TRBV27|TRBJ2-3
TGTGCCAGCATGGCCAGGGGCCCAGATACGCAGTATTTT
CASMARGPDTQYF
>NA|NA|TRBV27|TRBJ2-6
TGTGCCAGCAGTTTATCGAACAGAGGGGCCAACGTCCTGACTTTC
CASSLSNRGANVLTF
>once|NA|TRBV18|TRBJ2-3
TGTGCCAGCTCACCACCTAACGGGATCACAGATACGCAGTATTTT
CASSPPNGITDTQYF
>NA|TRBD1|TRBV6-6|TRBJ1-5
TGTGCCAGCAGTTATGGGACAGGGGTACAGCCCCAGCATTTT
CASSYGTGVQPQHF
>NA|TRBD1|TRBV12-5|TRBJ1-1
TGTGCTAGTGGTTTGCCAGAACAGGGGACTGAAGCTTTCTTT
CASGLPEQGTEAFF
>once|TRBD1|TRBV11-2|TRBJ2-1
TGTGCCAGCAGCTTAGATCTAGGGACAGCGAACAATGAGCAGTTCTTC
CASSLDLGTANNEQFF
>NA|NA|TRBV28|TRBJ2-2
TGTGCCAGCAGAACAGGGCCCGGGGAGCTGTTTTTT
CASRTGPGELFF
>NA|NA|TRBV30|TRBJ1-2
TGTGCCTGGAGAGGCCAGACTTATGGCTACACCTTC
CAWRGQTYGYTF